This T cell receptor beta chain is from a study of cytomegalovirus exposure and HLA in healthy donors. 13 Jbeta primers and 60 Vbeta primers were used for the PCR. The repertoire was sequenced with immunoSEQ multiplex PCR; TCRdb's copy has only in-frame clones and lacks some. Here the sample spans about 240,000 clones, 70% to 90% being singletons. This TCR was sampled from a girl between 2 and 10 years old in good health and CMV-seronegative. The sequencing sample was made of PBMCs.

CDR3 bases: TGTGCCAGCAGCTTCCCGGGACTAGCGGGAGGGCAAGAGACCCAGTACTTC. Protein product: CASSFPGLAGGQETQYF. The V gene is TRBV7-9, the J gene TRBJ2-5, with 16 nucleotides matching TRBD2. Germline V gene sequence: CDR1 SEHNR, CDR2 FQNEAQ (reference sequence). Trimming took 3 bases from V and 2 from J; bases not matched to a gene: 3. The CDR3 runs 17 residues.